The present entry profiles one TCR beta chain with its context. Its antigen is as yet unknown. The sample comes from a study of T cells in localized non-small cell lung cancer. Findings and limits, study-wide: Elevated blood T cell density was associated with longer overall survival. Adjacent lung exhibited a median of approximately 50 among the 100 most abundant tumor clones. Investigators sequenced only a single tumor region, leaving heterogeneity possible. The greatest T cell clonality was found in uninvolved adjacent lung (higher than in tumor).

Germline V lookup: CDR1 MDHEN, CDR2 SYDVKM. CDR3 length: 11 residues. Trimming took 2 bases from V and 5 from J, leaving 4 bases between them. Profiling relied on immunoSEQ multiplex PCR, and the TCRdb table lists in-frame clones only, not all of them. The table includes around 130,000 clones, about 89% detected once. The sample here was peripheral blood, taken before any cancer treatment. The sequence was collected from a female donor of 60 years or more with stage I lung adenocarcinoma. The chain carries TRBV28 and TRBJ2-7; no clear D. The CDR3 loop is CASSLLNEQYF. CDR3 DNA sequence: TGTGCCAGCAGTTTACTAAACGAGCAGTACTTC. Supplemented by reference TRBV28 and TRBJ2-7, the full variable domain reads DVKVTQSSRYLVKRTGEKVFLECVQDMDHENMFWYRQDPGLGLRLIYFSYDVKMKEKGDIPEGYSVSREKKERFSLILESASTNQTSMYLCASSLLNEQYFGPGTRLTVT.